This TCR beta chain came from a study of T cell repertoires in cytomegalovirus infection. About the study: Indications of both CMV infection and matching HLA type were provided by public TCR beta signatures. Study-wide points: Carriage of CMV together with the relevant HLA was identifiable through cumulative public TCR beta family frequency.

Regarding this clonotype: The antigen remains unidentified.

A single record per CDR3 protein comes from TCRdb applying MiXCR to the reads. The top ten clones hold roughly 10% of a sample with roughly 500,000 distinct CDR3 sequences, about 11% of them seen once. V was clipped by 4 bases and J by 1 base; unmatched bases: 6. This CDR3 comprises 16 residues. In germline, CDR1 is SGHKS, CDR2 YYEKEE (reference sequence). The V gene is TRBV5-5, the J gene TRBJ2-2, with TRBD1 matching 8 bases. The TCR sequence derives from a human donor in good health (CMV status not recorded). Some clones in this sample may be carry-over from other donors' samples. Material for sequencing was PBMCs. The CDR3: CASSPQTGENTGELFF. CDR3 DNA sequence: TGTGCCAGCAGCCCCCAGACAGGGGAGAACACCGGGGAGCTGTTTTTT.